These 29 T cell receptor beta chains came from one sample sequenced in a study of response to subunit inactivated influenza vaccine. One entry per CDR3 protein, called by TCRdb with MiXCR from the RT-PCR reads. The sample records fewer than 600,000 distinct CDR3 sequences, approximately 7.2% being singletons. The sample in question was PBMCs from blood, obtained less than 30 months after vaccination. These receptors came from a man aged 50 to 69 who received an inactivated influenza vaccine.

The table lists this clonotype with a few counts. For the CDR3, the DNA is TGCGCCAGCAGCTTGGCGACTAGCGGTACGGGTGAGCAGTTCTTC. This sequence encodes CASSLATSGTGEQFF. The rearrangement uses TRBV5-1 and TRBJ2-1; 9 bases line up with TRBD2. The ends lost 0 bases at V and 9 bases at J; junction bases unmatched: 7. This CDR3 has 15 amino acids. From germline, CDR1 is SGHRS and CDR2 YFSETQ.

This clonotype came up a few times. This chain uses TRBV27 with TRBJ2-3; D perhaps matches TRBD1 (6 bases). Trimming took off 6 bases at V and 0 bases at J, with 10 bases between the two ends. The germline gives CDR1 MNHEY, CDR2 SMNVEV (reference sequence). The CDR3 loop spans 14 amino acids. The CDR3 here is CASRGALSTDTQYF. CDR3 bases: TGTGCCAGCAGGGGGGCACTAAGCACAGATACGCAGTATTTT.

A few counts support this clonotype. The chain combines TRBV18 with TRBJ1-6; D is perhaps TRBD1 (6 bases). Germline V lookup: CDR1 KGHSH, CDR2 LQKENI. This CDR3 has 15 residues. Trimming pared 3 bases from V and 10 bases from J, leaving 16 bases between. The CDR3 nucleotides are TGTGCCAGCTCACCGAAGACAGGAGCCGACTCACCCCTCCACTTT. This sequence encodes CASSPKTGADSPLHF.

This clonotype was detected a few times. V and J are TRBV10-3 and TRBJ2-4, with 10 bases fitting TRBD1. Germline V lookup: CDR1 ENHRY, CDR2 SYGVKD. The CDR3 loop spans 18 amino acids. Trimming cost V 4 bases and J 1 base; bases outside gene matches: 10. The CDR3 here is CAISANSGQGDAKNIQYF. The CDR3 nucleotides are TGTGCCATCAGTGCTAACTCAGGACAGGGGGACGCCAAAAACATTCAGTACTTC.

At least ten counts were recorded for this clonotype. This rearrangement joins TRBV30 to TRBJ2-1, with TRBD2 matching 7 bases. This CDR3 spans 12 amino acids. The germline V gene encodes CDR1 GTSNPN and CDR2 SVGIG (reference sequence). Unmatched junction bases numbered 6, after V lost 0 bases and J lost 13 bases. CDR3 coding DNA: TGTGCCTGGAGTGTAACGCGGGAGAATCAGTTCTTC. This encodes CAWSVTRENQFF.

The V call is TRBV7-2, the J call TRBJ1-2; D call uncertain. Germline V gives CDR1 SGHTA, CDR2 FQGNSA. Trimming pared 1 base from V and 5 bases from J, leaving 11 bases between. This CDR3 region has 14 residues. The DNA of the CDR3 is TGTGCCAGCAGCTTAGGGGAAAGGAGATATGGCTACACCTTC. It codes for CASSLGERRYGYTF.

This clonotype was seen many times. This sequence joins TRBV11-2 and TRBJ2-1; 9 nucleotides match TRBD1. The CDR3 runs to 15 residues. With 3 bases clipped from V and 7 bases from J, the junction kept 7 bases outside the gene matches. CDR1 is SGHAT and CDR2 is FQNNGV in the germline V gene. CDR3 sequence: CASSFRTGAGNEQFF. In nucleotides, the CDR3 is TGTGCCAGCAGCTTCCGGACAGGGGCGGGGAATGAGCAGTTCTTC. Complete variable domain (other parts from reference TRBV11-2 and TRBJ2-1): EAGVAQSPRYKIIEKRQSVAFWCNPISGHATLYWYQQILGQGPKLLIQFQNNGVVDDSQLPKDRFSAERLKGVDSTLKIQPAKLEDSAVYLCASSFRTGAGNEQFFGPGTRLTVL.

This clonotype was seen a handful of times. The J gene is TRBJ2-3, the V gene TRBV7-2; tentatively, D is TRBD2 (6 bases). V was clipped by 5 bases and J by 6 bases, with 15 bases between them. Germline CDR1 reads SGHTA; CDR2 reads FQGNSA. The length of the CDR3 is 14 residues. In nucleotides, the CDR3 is TGTGCCAGCAGCCCTAGGGGACTTAGGGATACGCAGTATTTT. It yields the protein CASSPRGLRDTQYF.

The CDR3 DNA is TGTGCCAGCACCACCGGGACTAGCGGGAGAGAGCAGTACTTC. Its protein is CASTTGTSGREQYF. This rearrangement joins TRBV7-8 to TRBJ2-7; TRBD2 matches at 14 bases. CDR1 SGHVS and CDR2 FQNEAQ come from the germline V gene. V was clipped by 7 bases and J by 7 bases; unmatched bases: 6. This CDR3 has 14 amino acids.

This clonotype was seen a few times. The chain couples TRBV28 to TRBJ1-5; D is undetermined. The CDR3 consists of 16 residues. Per the germline V gene, CDR1 is MDHEN and CDR2 is SYDVKM. Trimming took 2 bases from V and 0 from J, leaving 11 bases between them. This CDR3 reads CASSLVMRFSNQPQHF. The DNA of the CDR3 is TGTGCCAGCAGTTTAGTGATGAGATTTAGCAATCAGCCCCAGCATTTT.

This clonotype showed up just a few times. The gene calls are TRBV9 and TRBJ1-4; D gene ambiguous. This CDR3 spans 15 amino acids. V dropped 4 bases and J dropped 5 bases, with 15 bases sitting between them. In germline, CDR1 is SGDLS, CDR2 YYNGEE. CDR3 DNA: TGTGCCAGCAGCCCAACGGTCGATCGGAATGAAAAACTGTTTTTT. It specifies CASSPTVDRNEKLFF.

The chain links TRBV20-1 to TRBJ2-7; weak D call: TRBD1 (6 bases). Germline CDR1 DFQATT, CDR2 SNEGSKA (reference sequence). V dropped 5 bases and J dropped 7 bases, with 15 bases sitting between them. CDR3 size: 12 residues. Written as DNA, the CDR3 is TGCAGTGCTGCCCAAACAGGGTTTGAGCAGTACTTC. It is translated as CSAAQTGFEQYF.

The sample holds many counts of this clonotype. The chain combines TRBV9 with TRBJ2-3; no definite D call. V lost 0 bases and J 6 bases, leaving 8 bases between the germline ends. The CDR3 has 13 residues. Germline V gene lookup returns CDR1 SGDLS and CDR2 YYNGEE. The CDR3 spells CASSVEVRDTQYF. In DNA form, the CDR3 reads TGTGCCAGCAGCGTAGAGGTCCGTGATACGCAGTATTTT.

This clonotype was recorded many times. The V and J genes are TRBV6-6 and TRBJ2-5; D unclear. CDR1 is MNHNY and CDR2 is SVGAGI in the germline V gene (reference sequence). Trimming removed 4 bases at V and 5 bases at J, with 8 bases between. The CDR3 has 12 residues. The CDR3 sequence is CASSFPLETQYF. The CDR3 region has the DNA TGTGCCAGCAGTTTTCCCTTGGAGACCCAGTACTTC.

The table lists this clonotype with a few counts. The V gene is TRBV7-2, the J gene TRBJ2-7; TRBD1 is a possible D gene (6 bases). Germline V gene lookup returns CDR1 SGHTA and CDR2 FQGNSA. This CDR3 has 14 amino acids. Between the trimmed V and J ends, which lost 5 bases and 0 bases, there was a span of 11 bases. CDR3 nucleotide sequence: TGTGCCAGCAGCGCCCGGACAGTCTCCTACGAGCAGTACTTC. Protein sequence: CASSARTVSYEQYF.

The rearrangement links TRBV25-1 to TRBJ2-7; D is perhaps TRBD1 (7 bases). The CDR3 spans 15 residues. Between the trimmed V and J ends, which lost 6 bases and 2 bases, there was a span of 17 bases. CDR1 is MGHDK, CDR2 SYGVNS, per germline. For the CDR3, the DNA is TGTGCCAGCAGCTCGCCGGGGGACAGTACCTACGAGCAGTACTTC. It yields the protein CASSSPGDSTYEQYF.

This clonotype was seen more than once but under ten times. CDR3 DNA sequence: TGTGCCAGCCAGGGGCCGACCGGGGAGCTGTTTTTT. This sequence encodes CASQGPTGELFF. The chain uses TRBV6-2 or TRBV6-3 and TRBJ2-2; TRBD1 is a possible D gene (6 bases). Germline V gene sequence: CDR1 MNHEY, CDR2 SVGEGT. Trimming stripped 8 bases from V and 5 bases from J, with 9 bases between. The CDR3 loop spans 12 amino acids.

The table lists this clonotype with many counts. The chain employs TRBV6-1 and TRBJ1-1; D uncertain. This CDR3 spans 13 amino acids. Trimming left V 1 base short and J 2 bases short, with 5 bases between. Germline loops: CDR1 MNHNS, CDR2 SASEGT. The CDR3 region is CASSEGLNTEAFF. The CDR3 DNA reads as TGTGCCAGCAGTGAAGGGTTAAACACTGAAGCTTTCTTT.

This clonotype was seen only a few times. The J gene is TRBJ2-7, the V gene TRBV6-2 or TRBV6-3; TRBD2 is a possible D gene (6 bases). In germline, CDR1 is MNHEY, CDR2 SVGEGT. Deletions cut 4 bases from V and 3 bases from J, with 13 bases between. CDR3 length equals 14 residues. CDR3 bases: TGTGCCAGCAGTTTCGGGACTGCGCTCTACGAGCAGTACTTC. Protein product: CASSFGTALYEQYF.

This clonotype was picked up a small number of times. The DNA for the CDR3 is TGTGCCAGCAGCGGGACTGCCCCGTCTGGGGCCAACGTCCTGACTTTC. Translation gives CASSGTAPSGANVLTF. The chain combines TRBV3-1 with TRBJ2-6, with D possibly being TRBD2 (6 bases). The CDR3 is 16 residues long. Trimming stripped 5 bases from V and 1 base from J, with 12 bases between. The germline V gene has CDR1 LGHDT and CDR2 YNNKEL (reference sequence). Drawing the rest from reference TRBV3-1 and TRBJ2-6, the complete variable domain is DTAVSQTPKYLVTQMGNDKSIKCEQNLGHDTMYWYKQDSKKFLKIMFSYNNKELIINETVPNRFSPKSPDKAHLNLHINSLELGDSAVYFCASSGTAPSGANVLTFGAGSRLTVL.

This chain connects TRBV4-1 to TRBJ2-3, with TRBD1 matching 9 bases. The trim removed 1 base at V and 4 bases at J, leaving 3 bases unmatched. This CDR3 spans 15 amino acids. Germline CDR1 and CDR2: MGHRA and YSYEKL. The CDR3 DNA is TGCGCCAGCAGCCAAGGACAGGGGGGCCCAGATACGCAGTATTTT. Translated, it gives CASSQGQGGPDTQYF.

This clonotype was detected a few times. V and J are TRBV4-3 and TRBJ2-1; the match to TRBD2 covers 7 bases. The germline V gene has CDR1 LGHNA and CDR2 YSLEER. The trim removed 0 bases at V and 3 bases at J, leaving 5 bases unmatched. The CDR3 spans 16 residues. The CDR3 DNA is TGCGCCAGCAGCCAAGAGGGGCGGGAGAGCTACAATGAGCAGTTCTTC. Protein sequence: CASSQEGRESYNEQFF.

This clonotype was recorded a few times. This chain joins TRBV12-3 or TRBV12-4 and TRBJ1-1; 10 nucleotides align to TRBD1. The trim removed 6 bases at V and 4 bases at J, leaving 8 bases unmatched. The CDR3 totals 15 residues. The CDR3 nucleotides read TGTGCCAGCAGACCTGGGACAGGGGTTGCCACTGAAGCTTTCTTT. This codes for CASRPGTGVATEAFF.

This clonotype turned up a few times. The chain's CDR3 is CAWSSSGSSYEQYF. The DNA of the CDR3 is TGTGCCTGGAGTAGTAGCGGGAGCTCCTACGAGCAGTACTTC. The chain has TRBV30 and TRBJ2-7; 9 positions agree with TRBD2. The J segment lost 0 bases and the V segment lost 2 bases, leaving 2 bases of the junction unmatched. The CDR3 extends over 14 amino acids. Germline values: CDR1 GTSNPN, CDR2 SVGIG (reference sequence).

This clonotype turned up a few times. The chain couples TRBV4-2 to TRBJ2-7; 8 nucleotides line up with TRBD1. CDR3 length: 13 residues. V gave up 8 bases and J gave up 3 bases; unmatched junction bases: 6. Germline V gives CDR1 LGHNA, CDR2 YNFKEQ. The CDR3 DNA follows: TGTGCCAGCGGTAACAGGGGGTACTACGAGCAGTACTTC. Protein: CASGNRGYYEQYF.

This clonotype was counted at least ten times. The V and J genes are TRBV10-3 and TRBJ1-4; tentative D call: TRBD1 (5 bases). V was clipped by 4 bases and J by 3 bases, with 9 bases between them. This CDR3 spans 14 amino acids. Germline V gene data show CDR1 as ENHRY and CDR2 as SYGVKD. In DNA form, the CDR3 reads TGTGCCATCAGTGGGACATCCCCTAATGAAAAACTGTTTTTT. Translated, it gives CAISGTSPNEKLFF.

This clonotype came up a few times. The chain combines TRBV5-1 with TRBJ2-2; no clear D. The ends were cut back, 0 bases at V and 7 bases at J, with 4 bases in the middle. CDR3 length: 12 amino acids. The germline V gene has CDR1 SGHRS and CDR2 YFSETQ. CDR3 bases: TGCGCCAGCAGCTTGGAGATCGGGGAGCTGTTTTTT. The encoded protein is CASSLEIGELFF.

The chain has TRBV28 and TRBJ2-4; perhaps D is TRBD1 or TRBD2 (6 bases each). Germline V gives CDR1 MDHEN, CDR2 SYDVKM. V lost 7 bases to trimming and J lost 0 bases, with 13 bases between them. This CDR3 spans 15 amino acids. The CDR3 sequence: CASMEGGIAKNIQYF. The CDR3 DNA reads TGTGCCAGCATGGAGGGGGGCATAGCCAAAAACATTCAGTACTTC.

This chain connects TRBV20-1 to TRBJ2-3; 7 nucleotides agree with TRBD2. V was pared by 3 bases and J by 1 base, with 7 bases of the junction left unmatched. The CDR3 length is 15 residues. Per the germline V gene, CDR1 is DFQATT and CDR2 is SNEGSKA (reference sequence). The CDR3 sequence: CSASIRAGGTDTQYF. The CDR3 region has the DNA TGCAGTGCTAGTATTCGCGCGGGAGGCACAGATACGCAGTATTTT.